The entry that follows covers one T cell receptor beta chain sequence. This clone showed up just once. This clone's antigen is unknown. The sample holds no much larger clone one base away, and base qualities are not on file. Using the deep immunoSEQ assay, TCR CDR3 regions were amplified from genomic DNA by multiplex PCR. Extracted genomic DNA from each cell subset was spread evenly across all wells of several immunoSEQ 96-well plates, with each plate serving as a replicate. For sorted subsets, 150 to 250 ng genomic DNA, equal to 30,000 or so T cell genomes, was loaded into each replicate PCR. Purified libraries were quantified with a Qubit 3.0 fluorometer, sized on a Bioanalyzer 2100, and re-quantified with the KAPA Library Quantification kit. Every immunoSEQ 96-well plate was sequenced on a separate single-read 150-cycle Illumina NextSeq 550 flow cell. The authors processed their data as follows. The immunoSEQ output contained only junctional sequences without quality scores, so filtering could not match that applied to full-length reads. Sequences were annotated with PyIR, a Python wrapper for IgBLAST v1.9, and V/J genes and CDR3 were assigned using IMGT germline references. Any read was removed if the V/J assignment was weak (E-value above 1e-6), the CDR3 was missing, or the read contained stop codons, out-of-frame junctions, or ambiguous translated residues. A V3J clonotype was defined by an identical inferred V gene, J gene, and CDR3 amino acid sequence. Percentage overlap between repertoires was calculated by dividing the number of shared unique clonotypes by the size of the smaller repertoire. RTK rarefaction, the Chao1 estimator, and Recon v2.1 estimates of unobserved clonotypes were used to assess repertoire richness. OLGA was used to compute generation probabilities for all TCRbeta clonotypes that the gDNA method yielded from several donors. TCRdb re-hosts the immuneACCESS table, in-frame sequences only. Its copies lack some clones; in the studies checked, an unresolved V gene accounts for under half of them, and the cause for the rest is not known. For V, J and clone size, that table is used; D and trimming come from the DNA. This sample is represented by around 2.3 million clones; approximately 94% of them were singletons. The biggest ten clones account for more than 0.1% of the sample.

The donors were healthy, HIV-negative adults with no recently reported acute infections or vaccinations. Only Caucasian adults living in Nashville, Tennessee, USA were represented among the donors. CD4+ T cells were enriched through magnetic negative selection, after which naive cells were positively selected on CD45RA and the remaining negative fraction served as the memory subset. Blood was obtained by leukapheresis, after which PBMCs were separated by Ficoll-Histopaque density gradient centrifugation and cryopreserved in liquid nitrogen vapor phase. Analytical flow cytometry was used to check the purity and quantity of every magnetically sorted T cell population. Each sorted fraction had its genomic DNA isolated and then quantified by UV absorbance on a Nanodrop 2000c. This entry is derived from a study of shared clonotypes between healthy human individuals (dated by TCRdb to 2018 to 2020). For context, the study as a whole: Three men and a couple of women, aged 18 to 49 years, made up the cohort. For each donor, CD4 naive and CD4 memory were each run on three plates, CD8 naive on two plates, and CD8 memory on one plate. Each donor's leukapheresis produced roughly between roughly 0.85 and 9 billion PBMCs. To estimate repertoire size and how much clonotypes are shared between individuals, the study performed deep sequencing of blood TCR repertoires from roughly five healthy adults. Libraries were prepared and TCR repertoires were sequenced by different laboratories using diverse techniques, in order to increase sequencing depth and limit assay-specific biases.

What the study reported, not specific to this receptor: Larger estimated clonotype richness was generally found for naive subsets than for memory subsets. The small number of donors limited the genetic and exposure-history diversity represented. Based on pairwise subsampling, the degree of clonotype sharing among donors was expected to be affected by sequencing depth. Higher generation probabilities were observed for clonotypes shared by all four sorted-subset donors than for non-shared clonotypes. Rarefaction of sorted-subset datasets indicated incomplete sequencing despite the large sequencing depth. Across a few donors, roughly 5.1% of naive CD4, roughly 3.4% of naive CD8, 2.3% of memory CD4, and around 0.4% of memory CD8 clonotypes were shared. Sampling was restricted to blood, and TCR repertoires in tissues likely differ from the TCR repertoires found in blood.

Between the V and J ends, shortened by 5 bases and 1 base respectively, the junction contains 12 bases. Sequences SNHLY (CDR1) and FYNNEI (CDR2) are obtained from the germline V gene. From cysteine to phenylalanine, the CDR3 is 14 amino acids long. CDR3 DNA is the only sequence kept; it has 42 bases, read in frame from the first base. This receptor was obtained from a man between 18 and 35 years old in good health. Here the chain combines TRBV2 and TRBJ2-7; a weak D assignment points to TRBD2 (6 bases agree). The sequenced sample was naive CD4+ T cells sorted from blood. Per the publication, the cell subset or site label means: CD45RA+ positively selected. The DNA is as follows: TGTGCCAGCAGTAGGGGACGGGAGTCCTACGAGCAGTACTTC. Its coded protein is CASSRGRESYEQYF.